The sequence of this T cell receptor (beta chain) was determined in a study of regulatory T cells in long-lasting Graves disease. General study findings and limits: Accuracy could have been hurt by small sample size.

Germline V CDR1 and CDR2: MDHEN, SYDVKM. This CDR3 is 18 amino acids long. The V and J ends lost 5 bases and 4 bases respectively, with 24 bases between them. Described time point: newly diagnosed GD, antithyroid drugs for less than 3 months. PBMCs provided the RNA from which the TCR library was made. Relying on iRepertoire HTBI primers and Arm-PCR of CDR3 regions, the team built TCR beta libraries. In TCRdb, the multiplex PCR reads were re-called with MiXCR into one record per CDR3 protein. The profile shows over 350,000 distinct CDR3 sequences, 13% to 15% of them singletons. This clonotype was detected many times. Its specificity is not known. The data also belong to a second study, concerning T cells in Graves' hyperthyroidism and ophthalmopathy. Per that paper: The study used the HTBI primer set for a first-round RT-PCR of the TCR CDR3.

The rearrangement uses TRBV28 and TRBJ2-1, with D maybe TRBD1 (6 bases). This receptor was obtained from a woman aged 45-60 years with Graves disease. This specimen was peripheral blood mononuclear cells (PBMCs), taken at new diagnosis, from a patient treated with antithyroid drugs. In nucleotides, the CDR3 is TGTGCCAGCAGTAAACCTCGAGCCGGGACACCGACTTACAATGAGCAGTTCTTC. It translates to CASSKPRAGTPTYNEQFF.